This T cell receptor beta chain was identified during a study of T cell responses to AZD1222 COVID-19 vaccine. Study findings and constraints: CD4 TCRs associated with vaccination spanned spike, dominating at 160-218 and 743-854.

Trimming removed 4 bases from V and 9 bases from J; junction bases left unmatched: 7. The V gene's germline CDR1 is SEHNR and CDR2 FQNEAQ (reference sequence). The CDR3 is 13 amino acids. Some clones are missing from TCRdb's copy, which holds only in-frame ones; the method was immunoSEQ multiplex PCR. This table holds some 160,000 clones, around 93% found once. About this clone itself: Its target is not known.

The sequenced sample was peripheral blood, obtained on day 0 of AZD1222 vaccination. The chain couples TRBV7-9 to TRBJ1-2; 8 bases line up with TRBD1. The receptor's source is an adult in good health. The CDR3 nucleotides are TGTGCCAGCAGCTCGGGACAGGCTGTACGCTACACCTTC. It is translated as CASSSGQAVRYTF.